This TCR beta chain was identified during a study of cytomegalovirus exposure and HLA in healthy donors (dated 2017 in TCRdb). A note on the overall study: In an earlier analysis of roughly 500 of the donors, around 290 Gb of sequence data and 90 million to 130 million unique TCR beta sequences from 150 million to 200 million T cells were reported. In a later genetic analysis, genome-wide SNP genotypes for about three fifths of the roughly 670 donors were used, and that subset was treated as a discovery cohort. The T cell repertoires of several hundred subjects were profiled by immunosequencing and related to cytomegalovirus serostatus. Alongside the repertoire data, information on donor age, sex, ethnicity and CMV serostatus was compiled. The number of donors typed differed by locus, with roughly 629-640 for A, B, C, DRB1 and DQB1, more than 500 for DQA1, 600 to 610 for DPA1, and some 440 for DPB1. On average, roughly 250,000 unique TCR beta nucleotide sequences were sequenced per donor among some 420 genotyped donors of the cohort, with about 17% of those sequences being non-productive. Approximately 300 gigabases of sequencing data and 70 million to 100 million unique TCR sequences were included in an early release covering around 600 HLA-typed donors. Of the roughly 400 genotyped donors, over 80% were placed in the genetic ancestry cluster associated with self-reported Caucasian donors. Four to six DR-DQ haplotypes were handled as single units for association and clustering, since linkage in the cohort was strong. Besides the first cohort of 550 to 750 subjects, a separate validation cohort made up of roughly 120 different subjects was used. A later analysis re-analyzed previously published TCR beta repertoires from several hundred donors and added high-resolution HLA genotyping to study TCR occurrence patterns. Every repertoire in the discovery cohort had been generated on one and the same sequencing platform. An earlier analysis of some 500 of the donors used high-throughput TCR beta sequencing to judge whether each TCR beta V gene segment behaved as functional or pseudogenic. The study aimed to test whether signatures of past pathogen exposure could be identified by cataloging public T cell receptors. HLA typing covered class I and class II loci at four-digit resolution. Rather than drawing on any new phenotypic data, the later analysis identified candidate immune exposures from TCR beta sequences and the way those sequences occurred across donors. To predict cytomegalovirus infection status, the study combined high-throughput TCR immunosequencing, statistical association of individual TCRs with disease status, and machine learning.

On the study overall, not on this receptor specifically: Some IMGT-functional V segments, including TRBV6-2 and TRBV6-3, could not be told apart with the 87-base-pair reads, so those segments were excluded. The only immune exposure information available for the cohort was CMV serostatus. When HLA alleles, especially DR and DQ, strongly co-occurred, attributing TCR associations to individual alleles was difficult. The authors suggested that the approach could potentially be extended to other disease states and immunological phenotypes. While some public TCRs were present in many individuals, most TCR sequences turned up only very rarely across donors. According to a later analysis, TCR association rates differed among HLA loci, with DRB1 alleles showing the most associated TCRs and HLA-C alleles showing the fewest. The classifier was reported to diagnose cytomegalovirus status with high specificity and sensitivity in both the original and validation cohorts. The study listed approximately 150 TCR beta chains as associated with cytomegalovirus. Because counts were too low, about 15 rarely observed V segments, including chromosome 9 orphons, were left out of the earlier analysis of 587 of the donors. According to a later analysis, parvovirus B19, influenza, CMV and Epstein-Barr virus appeared linked to several top co-occurrence clusters. In an earlier analysis of more than 500 of the donors, most TCR beta V segments appeared in productive rearrangements about 87% or about 30% of the time, broadly matching IMGT annotations. In a later analysis, most CMV-associated TCR beta chains were found to appear HLA-restricted, with HLA associations seemingly driven largely by CMV exposure. Linkage disequilibrium might explain the correlated functional status among segregating V segments, but an unknown experimental factor could not be ruled out. A later genetic analysis associated a missense DCLRE1C variant with V-gene and J-gene trimming of TCR beta chains, and an independent cohort replicated the association. Specific HLA alleles were associated with 15,000 to 20,000 TCR beta sequences at a false discovery rate of 0.05 in a later analysis. Sequencing depth was assumed to be roughly uniform across donors in the presence/absence analyses, though that assumption may not hold. Because HLA typing was unavailable for some donors at each locus, only the typed subset was used in association tests. A few of the identified cytomegalovirus-associated TCR beta chains were confirmed in vitro to be specific for cytomegalovirus antigens. In a later analysis, HLA-associated TCR beta chains showed more clonal expansion and lower generation probabilities than non-associated chains that were equally common. A further reported finding was that TCR beta sequences accurately predicted the HLA-A and HLA-B alleles for most subjects in the first cohort. The sequencing pipeline was judged likely to have produced a cluster of highly shared sequence variants as a technical artifact. According to a later genetic analysis, donors in an Asian-associated ancestry cluster had fewer N-insertions in productive TCRs than the approximately 690-donor mean. In this cohort, only TCR beta chains were sequenced, and detectable features were limited by the absence of alpha or paired-chain data.

In total, around 600 healthy bone marrow donors made up the cohort. All cohort members were sampled while nominally healthy, although unrecorded immune exposures were likely present. The donor tested CMV seropositive and was one of the 289 seropositive cohort members. Every donor gave a peripheral blood sample, and the peripheral blood mononuclear cells from that sample were used for TCR beta sequencing. The Qiagen DNeasy Blood Extraction Kit was used to extract genomic DNA from the blood cell samples. The germline V gene yields MNHNS for CDR1 and SASEGT for CDR2. From the cysteine up to the phenylalanine, the CDR3 has a length of 13 residues. Left in the record is the CDR3 DNA by itself, 39 bases read in frame from the first base. V loses 6 bases at its end and J loses 4 bases; junction bases beyond the gene matches: 3. Points on this clone: It has no known antigen specificity. No per-base quality is available; no much larger clone lies one base away.

Library preparation used the immunoSEQ multiplex PCR assay. For the multiplex PCR, a mixture combining 60 forward primers for TCR Vbeta segments and 13 reverse primers for TCR Jbeta segments was used. The CDR3 region of rearranged TCR beta genes was amplified from genomic DNA with a multiplex PCR assay. On the Illumina HiSeq System, the amplified TCR beta libraries were sequenced as 87-base-pair reads. The authors' analysis ran thus. In a later analysis, some 80 million unique TCR beta chains were counted across the approximately 620 repertoires, and around 11 million of these chains were shared by at least two donors. Raw reads were error-corrected and collapsed into unique sequences by a nearest-neighbor algorithm in which closely related sequences were merged to remove PCR and sequencing errors. To assign V, D and J gene segments, CDR3 sequences were aligned to IMGT reference sequences. Each retained sequence needed at least a six-nucleotide match to both a V gene segment and a J gene segment. Rearrangements were classified as productive when the CDR3 lacked stop codons and remained in frame with V and J, and all other rearrangements were classified as non-productive. CDR3 was defined according to IMGT convention as the region running from the second conserved V-encoded cysteine to the conserved J-encoded phenylalanine. In an earlier analysis of around 570 of the donors, sequences lacking an unambiguous match to a single V gene segment were excluded. In an earlier analysis of several hundred of the donors, V segments were called functional above 56.7% productive rearrangements and were called segregating when the between-donor standard deviation exceeded 5%. A statistical classification framework was built for diagnosing cytomegalovirus status from the catalog of TCR beta chain sequences. A later analysis assigned V and J genes by comparing TCR nucleotide sequences with IMGT/GENE-DB human TR gene sequences. A later analysis assigned CDR3 sequences and most-parsimonious VDJ recombination scenarios with the TCRdist pipeline. In a later analysis, every TCR beta chain was defined by the combination of its CDR3 amino acid sequence and its V-gene family, and reads without a unique V-gene family were dropped. As a way to deal with suspected cross-contamination and a sequencing artifact, a later analysis dropped roughly 600 nucleotide sequences that were highly shared and had low generation probability. In a later analysis, a clonal expansion index was calculated for each public chain from normalized within-repertoire ranks of inferred template counts. A later analysis computed generation probabilities with a VDJ recombination model fitted to out-of-frame rearrangements, and checked the results against IGoR. Hypergeometric tests were used in a later analysis to score TCR-TCR, TCR-HLA and TCR-CMV co-occurrence, with a repertoire-size bias correction applied to the TCR pairs. In a later analysis, false discovery rates were estimated by permuting HLA or CMV assignments 20 times. A later analysis grouped co-occurring TCRs with DBSCAN, adding TCRdist sequence similarity when clustering within HLA-allele-positive subsets. Repertoires with fewer than 30,000 or more than 120,000 public chains were left out of co-occurrence clustering, as were a handful of repertoires with anomalous nucleotide sharing. TCRdb provides this immuneACCESS table in a form limited to in-frame rearrangements. Some clones are lacking; in checked studies, under half of them reflect an unresolved V gene, and why the rest are absent is not known. V, J and clone size derive from that table, while D and trimming were established from the DNA sequence. The sample table shows about 170,000 clones, and 75% to 90% are seen once. The top ten clones comprise under 5% of the sample.

The chain is made from TRBV6-1 and TRBJ1-3; 7 of the junction bases match TRBD1. The source is a woman in her forties or fifties in good health and CMV-seropositive. The specimen was PBMCs. The sequenced DNA is TGTGCCAGCAGAGCGGACAGGGGAAACACCATATATTTT. Translated, it gives CASRADRGNTIYF.